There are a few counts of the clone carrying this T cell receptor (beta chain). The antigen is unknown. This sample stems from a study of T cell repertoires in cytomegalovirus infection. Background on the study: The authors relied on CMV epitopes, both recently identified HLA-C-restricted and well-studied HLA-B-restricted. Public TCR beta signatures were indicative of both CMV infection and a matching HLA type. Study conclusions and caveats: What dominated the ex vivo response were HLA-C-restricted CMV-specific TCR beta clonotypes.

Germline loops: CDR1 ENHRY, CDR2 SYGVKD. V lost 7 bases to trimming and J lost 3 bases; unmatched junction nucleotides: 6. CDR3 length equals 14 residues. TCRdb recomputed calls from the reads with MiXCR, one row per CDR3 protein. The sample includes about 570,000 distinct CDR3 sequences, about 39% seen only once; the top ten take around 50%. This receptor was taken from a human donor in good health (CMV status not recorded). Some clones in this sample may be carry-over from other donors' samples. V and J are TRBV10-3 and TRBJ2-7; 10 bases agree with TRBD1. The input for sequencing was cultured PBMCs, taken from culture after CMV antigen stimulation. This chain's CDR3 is CAIKGTGVGYEQYF. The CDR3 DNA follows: TGTGCCATCAAGGGGACAGGGGTTGGCTACGAGCAGTACTTC.